This T cell receptor beta chain is drawn from a study of blood T cell repertoires in COVID-19 (dated by TCRdb to 2020 to 2021). General notes on the study: Samples covering the acute and convalescent phases of COVID-19 were provided by collaborators in the United States, Italy and Spain. The prospective study material was composed of cDNA or gDNA derived from T cells, B-cell-depleted T cells, or PBMCs. The dataset comprised deeply sampled blood TCRbeta repertoires from subjects exposed to, actively infected with, or recovered from COVID-19. The repertoires were released in a freely available public database meant as a resource for research on the immune response to SARS-CoV-2. The samples were drawn from two sources: the first 160 participants of the ongoing ImmuneRACE study, and about 1,300 subjects contributed by 6 global collaborators. Sample metadata almost always included a de-identified subject ID, COVID-19 status, age in years and sex. Where HLA class I and class II types were available, the types were taken from metadata supplied by the sample provider, not from assay-based typing.

A remark on this clone: Its antigen is not yet known. No base qualities exist here, and no much larger clone lies one base off it.

One collaborating source in Seattle enrolled patients during active infection and followed them longitudinally through the course of disease. The collaborating institutions used their own protocols to collect whole blood in K2EDTA tubes. For TCRbeta analysis, collaborators shipped samples as frozen whole blood, isolated PBMCs, or DNA extracted from either of those sample types. CDR1 and CDR2 were assigned from the germline V gene as MNHEY and SVGEGT. V loses 5 bases at its end and J loses 2 bases; junction bases beyond the gene matches: 6. The CDR3 starts with the cysteine, ends with the phenylalanine, and has 18 residues. The only DNA kept is the CDR3, 54 bases in frame from the first base. Overall study results and their limits: Clinical and demographic metadata were provided uncurated, with the amount varying by source and participant.

TCRbeta CDR3 regions were amplified from genomic DNA using the immunoSEQ Assay, a bias-controlled multiplex PCR. The original methods were these. Within the assay, amplification of reference gene primers was used to estimate how many nucleated cells each sample contained. To quantify the absolute abundance of each unique TCRbeta CDR3 rearrangement, sequence reads were collapsed and filtered. Productive Simpson clonality was computed per sample as the square root of Simpson's diversity index over productive rearrangements. The table was pulled from immuneACCESS by TCRdb, which kept in-frame rearrangements only. Such tables lose some clones; where checked, under half of the loss comes from unresolved V genes, and the rest has no known cause. For V, J and clone size, that table is used; D and trimming come from the DNA. This sample lists around 270,000 clones; about 91% were detected once. The top ten clones comprise under 3% of the sample.

Specimen: peripheral blood. Recombination connected TRBV6-2 or TRBV6-3 to TRBJ2-2, with 15 central nucleotides matching TRBD2. The origin of this receptor is a person under 30 with COVID-19, enrolled during active disease. This receptor carries the CDR3 CASSLRTSGRENTGELFF. The bases read TGTGCCAGCAGTCTGAGGACTAGCGGGAGGGAAAACACCGGGGAGCTGTTTTTT.